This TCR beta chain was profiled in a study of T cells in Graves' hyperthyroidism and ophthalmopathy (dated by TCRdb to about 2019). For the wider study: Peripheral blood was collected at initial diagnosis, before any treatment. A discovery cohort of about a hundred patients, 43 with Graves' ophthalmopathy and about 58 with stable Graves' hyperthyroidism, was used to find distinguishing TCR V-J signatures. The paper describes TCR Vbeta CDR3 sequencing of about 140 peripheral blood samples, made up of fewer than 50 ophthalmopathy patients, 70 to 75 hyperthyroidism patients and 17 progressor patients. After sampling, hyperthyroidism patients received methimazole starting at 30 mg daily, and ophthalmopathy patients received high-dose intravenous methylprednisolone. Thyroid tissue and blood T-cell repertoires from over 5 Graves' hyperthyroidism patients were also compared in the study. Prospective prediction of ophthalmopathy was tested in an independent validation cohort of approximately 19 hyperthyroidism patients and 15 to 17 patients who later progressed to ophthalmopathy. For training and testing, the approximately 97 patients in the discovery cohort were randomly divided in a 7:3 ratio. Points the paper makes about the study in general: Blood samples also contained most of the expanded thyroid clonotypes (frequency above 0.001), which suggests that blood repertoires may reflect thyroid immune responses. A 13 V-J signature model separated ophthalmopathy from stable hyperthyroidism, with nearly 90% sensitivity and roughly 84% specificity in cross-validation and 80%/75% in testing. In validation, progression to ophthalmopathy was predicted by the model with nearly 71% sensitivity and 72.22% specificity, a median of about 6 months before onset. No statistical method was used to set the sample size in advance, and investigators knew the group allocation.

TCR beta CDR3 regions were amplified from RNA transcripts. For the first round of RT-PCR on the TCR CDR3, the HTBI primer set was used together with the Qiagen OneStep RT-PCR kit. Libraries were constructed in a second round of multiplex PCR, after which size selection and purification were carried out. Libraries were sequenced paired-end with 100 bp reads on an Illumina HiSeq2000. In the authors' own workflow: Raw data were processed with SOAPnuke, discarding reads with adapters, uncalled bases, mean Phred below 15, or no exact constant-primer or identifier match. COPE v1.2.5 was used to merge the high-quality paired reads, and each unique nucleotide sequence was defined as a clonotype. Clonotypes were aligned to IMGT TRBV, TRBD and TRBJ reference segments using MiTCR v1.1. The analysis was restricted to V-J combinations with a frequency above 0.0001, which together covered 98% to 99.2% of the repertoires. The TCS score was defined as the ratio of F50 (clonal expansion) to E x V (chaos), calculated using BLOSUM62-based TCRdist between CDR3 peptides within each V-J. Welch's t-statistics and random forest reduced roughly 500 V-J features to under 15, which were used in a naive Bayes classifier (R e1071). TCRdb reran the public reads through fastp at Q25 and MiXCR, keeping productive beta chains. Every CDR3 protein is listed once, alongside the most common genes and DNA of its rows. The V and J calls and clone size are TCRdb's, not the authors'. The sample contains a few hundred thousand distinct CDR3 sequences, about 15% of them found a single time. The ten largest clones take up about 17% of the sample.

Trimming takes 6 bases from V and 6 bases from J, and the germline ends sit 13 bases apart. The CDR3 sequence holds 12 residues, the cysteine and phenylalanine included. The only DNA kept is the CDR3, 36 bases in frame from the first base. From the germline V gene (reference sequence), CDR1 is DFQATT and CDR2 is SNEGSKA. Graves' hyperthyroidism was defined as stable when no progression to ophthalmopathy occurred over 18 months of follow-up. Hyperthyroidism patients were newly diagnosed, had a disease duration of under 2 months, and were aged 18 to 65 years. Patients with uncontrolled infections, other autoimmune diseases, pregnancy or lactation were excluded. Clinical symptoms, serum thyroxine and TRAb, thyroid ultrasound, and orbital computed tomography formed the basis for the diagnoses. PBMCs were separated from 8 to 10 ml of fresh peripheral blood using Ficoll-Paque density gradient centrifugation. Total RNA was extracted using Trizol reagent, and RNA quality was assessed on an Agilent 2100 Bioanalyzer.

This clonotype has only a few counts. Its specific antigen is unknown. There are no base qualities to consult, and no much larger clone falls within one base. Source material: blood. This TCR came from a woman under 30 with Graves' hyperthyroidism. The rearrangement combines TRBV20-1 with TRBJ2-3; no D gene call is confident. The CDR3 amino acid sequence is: CSAKTFYDTQYF. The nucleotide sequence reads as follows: TGCAGTGCAAAGACCTTTTACGATACGCAGTATTTT.